What follows are 10 T cell receptor beta chains derived from one specimen sequenced in a study of CD8+ T cells in alopecia areata. Sample treatment: oral pan-JAK inhibitor, 5-10 mg twice daily. Isolated RNA was reverse transcribed into cDNA used as the sequencing template. TCRdb's table, derived via immunoSEQ multiplex PCR, lists solely in-frame clones and lacks some. This table holds 190,000 or so clones, about 60% found once. This specimen was CD4+ T cells sorted from blood, taken at week 4, from a patient treated with tofacitinib. The receptors shown here come from a human donor with alopecia areata.

The V call is TRBV2, the J call TRBJ1-2; D gene uncertain. The germline V and J ends were trimmed by 7 bases and 8 bases, with 17 bases remaining between them. This CDR3 has 13 amino acids. Germline V gives CDR1 SNHLY, CDR2 FYNNEI. Here the CDR3 DNA reads TGTGCCAGCACGGCCGGCGGCTCTGGGGGCTACACCTTC. It translates to CASTAGGSGGYTF.

The gene calls are TRBV30 and TRBJ1-2; D gene uncertain. The V gene's germline CDR1 is GTSNPN and CDR2 SVGIG (reference sequence). The CDR3 is 13 amino acids. The V and J ends lost 0 bases and 2 bases respectively, with 7 bases between them. The CDR3 sequence: CAWSVIRNYGYTF. DNA for the CDR3: TGTGCCTGGAGTGTAATTCGGAACTATGGCTACACCTTC.

This clone was seen more than once but under ten times. V usage is TRBV23-1 and J usage is TRBJ1-5; D is unresolved. TRBV23-1 is recorded as an ORF, its role being uncertain. The CDR3 covers 14 residues. V was pared by 2 bases and J by 2 bases, with 7 bases between. The chain's CDR3 is CASSQREGNQPQHF. The CDR3 nucleotides read TGCGCCAGCAGTCAAAGGGAGGGCAATCAGCCCCAGCATTTT.

V gene TRBV28 combines with J gene TRBJ2-7; perhaps D is TRBD1 or TRBD2 (5 bases each). Trimming pared 3 bases from V and 0 bases from J, leaving 12 bases between. Looked up from germline, CDR1 is MDHEN and CDR2 is SYDVKM. The CDR3 is 15 amino acids. The CDR3 region is CASSFPGTYSYEQYF. The CDR3 region has the DNA TGTGCCAGCAGTTTCCCCGGGACGTACTCCTACGAGCAGTACTTC.

CDR3 protein: CASSQAEKNTEAFF. CDR3 nucleotides: TGCGCCAGCAGCCAAGCTGAGAAGAACACTGAAGCTTTCTTT. The chain has TRBV4-1 and TRBJ1-1; no firm D call. V lost 1 base to trimming and J lost 1 base, with 7 bases between them. The CDR3 sequence is 14 residues long. From germline, CDR1 is MGHRA and CDR2 YSYEKL.

The rearrangement uses TRBV29-1 and TRBJ1-4; 7 positions agree with TRBD1. The V gene end was trimmed by 7 bases and the J gene end by 7 bases; junction bases not matched to a gene: 6. The CDR3 totals 12 residues. Looked up from germline, CDR1 is SQVTM and CDR2 is ANQGSEA. DNA of the CDR3: TGCAGCGCCGGACAGGCGGGTGAAAAACTGTTTTTT. Protein: CSAGQAGEKLFF.

This chain joins TRBV30 and TRBJ2-7; D may be TRBD1 (6 bases). Germline assignment: CDR1 GTSNPN and CDR2 SVGIG (reference sequence). V lost 1 base, J lost 5 bases, and 18 bases lay in between. The CDR3 spans 15 residues. CDR3 protein: CAWSGARGTANEQYF. The CDR3 DNA is TGTGCCTGGAGTGGGGCTAGGGGGACGGCCAACGAGCAGTACTTC.

The chain couples TRBV29-1 to TRBJ2-5; possible D gene TRBD2, 6 bases. Trimming cost V 4 bases and J 4 bases, with 10 bases left between them. The germline gives CDR1 SQVTM, CDR2 ANQGSEA. The CDR3 has 12 residues. This chain's CDR3 is CSVVGSGETQYF. CDR3 nucleotide sequence: TGCAGCGTTGTTGGTAGCGGAGAGACCCAGTACTTC. Supplemented by reference TRBV29-1 and TRBJ2-5, the full variable domain reads SAVISQKPSRDICQRGTSLTIQCQVDSQVTMMFWYRQQPGQSLTLIATANQGSEATYESGFVIDKFPISRPNLTFSTLTVSNMSPEDSSIYLCSVVGSGETQYFGPGTRLLVL.

V is TRBV7-2 and J is TRBJ2-1, with D perhaps TRBD1 or TRBD2 (5 bases each). Germline V gene data show CDR1 as SGHTA and CDR2 as FQGNSA. Trimming stripped 2 bases from V and 0 bases from J, with 8 bases between. This CDR3 region has 15 residues. The CDR3 reads CASSLMRGSYNEQFF. In DNA form, the CDR3 reads TGTGCCAGCAGCTTAATGAGGGGCTCCTACAATGAGCAGTTCTTC.

This sequence joins TRBV28 and TRBJ2-5, with 7 positions matching TRBD2. CDR1 and CDR2 from the germline V gene are MDHEN and SYDVKM. The CDR3 is 13 amino acids. Trimming took 5 bases from V and 4 from J; bases not matched to a gene: 4. The CDR3 DNA reads TGTGCCAGCAGTGGACTAGTTCGAGAGACCCAGTACTTC. It translates to CASSGLVRETQYF.